The entry that follows covers one TCR beta chain sequence. The data were taken from a study of blood T cell repertoires in COVID-19. Sequencing used immunoSEQ multiplex PCR; TCRdb keeps in-frame clones, though not all of them. The sample has some 460,000 clones, roughly nine tenths seen once; the top ten hold 0.7%. The CDR3 totals 15 residues. J gave up 8 bases and V 3 bases, and 11 bases lay outside the gene matches. Germline CDR1 SGHRS, CDR2 YFSETQ. The age range of participants was about 18 to 89 years, with residence in around 22 US areas. The chain joins TRBV5-1 to TRBJ1-2; 9 bases agree with TRBD1. The origin of this receptor is a woman between 18 and 30 years old who had recovered from COVID-19. Sequencing was done on a sample of PBMCs or T cells enriched from blood (not recorded which). CDR3 region: CASSSGEGTGKGYTF. The DNA of the CDR3 is TGCGCCAGCAGCTCTGGCGAAGGGACAGGGAAGGGCTACACCTTC.